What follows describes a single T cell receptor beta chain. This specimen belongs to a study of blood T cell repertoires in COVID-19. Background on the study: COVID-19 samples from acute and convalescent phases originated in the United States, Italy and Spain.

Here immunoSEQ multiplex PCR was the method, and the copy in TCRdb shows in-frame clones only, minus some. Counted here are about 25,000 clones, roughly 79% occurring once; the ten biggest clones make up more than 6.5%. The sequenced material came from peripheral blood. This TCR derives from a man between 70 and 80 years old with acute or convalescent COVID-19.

CDR3 bases: TGTGCCAGCAGCCCCGGGGAGCGGAGTCACGGCTACACCTTC. This codes for CASSPGERSHGYTF. The rearrangement uses TRBV11-2 and TRBJ1-2; D uncertain. The CDR3 is made up of 14 amino acids. Looked up from germline, CDR1 is SGHAT and CDR2 is FQNNGV. V lost 5 bases to trimming and J lost 8 bases, with 18 bases between them.